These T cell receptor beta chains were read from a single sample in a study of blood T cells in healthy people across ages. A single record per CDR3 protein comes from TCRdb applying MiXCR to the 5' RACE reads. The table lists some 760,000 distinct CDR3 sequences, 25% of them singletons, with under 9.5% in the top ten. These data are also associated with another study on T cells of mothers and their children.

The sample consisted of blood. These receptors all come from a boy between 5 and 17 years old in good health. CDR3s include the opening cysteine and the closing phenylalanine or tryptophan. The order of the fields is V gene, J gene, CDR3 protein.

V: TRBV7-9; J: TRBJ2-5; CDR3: CASSLPQGLDQETQYF
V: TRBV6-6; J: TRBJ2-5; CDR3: CASIDGGKQYF
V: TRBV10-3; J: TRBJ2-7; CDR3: CAISPTSDEQYF
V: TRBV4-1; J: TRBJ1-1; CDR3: CASSHPNTEAFF
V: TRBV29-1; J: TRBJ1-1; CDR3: CSVTGTGNTEAFF
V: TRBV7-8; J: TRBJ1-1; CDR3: CASLTTEMNTEAFF
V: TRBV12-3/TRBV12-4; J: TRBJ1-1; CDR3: CASSLRGTVNTEAFF
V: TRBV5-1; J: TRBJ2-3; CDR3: CASSPGQPDTQYF
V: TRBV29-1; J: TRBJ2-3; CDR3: CSVEDPGTDTQYF
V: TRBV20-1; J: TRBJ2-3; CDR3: CSAPGGGASTDTQYF
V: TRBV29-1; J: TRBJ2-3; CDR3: CSVAGTDTQYF
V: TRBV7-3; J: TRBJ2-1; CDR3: CASSLTAEYNEQFF
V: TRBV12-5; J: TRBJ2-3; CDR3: CASGPAGLSTDTQYF
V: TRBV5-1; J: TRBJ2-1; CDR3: CASSLSGDSYNEQFF
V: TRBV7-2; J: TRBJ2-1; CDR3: CASSFYLSGSNNEQFF
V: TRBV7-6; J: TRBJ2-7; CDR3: CASSLGTGDCEQYF
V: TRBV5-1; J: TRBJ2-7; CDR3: CASSAGQGASYEQYF
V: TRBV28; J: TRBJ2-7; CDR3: CASSLRAPYEQYF
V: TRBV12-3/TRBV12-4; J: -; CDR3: CASSLQRSIRYEQYF
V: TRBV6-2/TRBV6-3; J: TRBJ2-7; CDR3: CASRGSSQQYF
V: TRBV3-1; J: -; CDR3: CASSSAGDSGEQYF
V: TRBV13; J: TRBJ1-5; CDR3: CASSFRQGGQPQHF
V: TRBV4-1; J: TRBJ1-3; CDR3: CASSNGLISGNTIYF
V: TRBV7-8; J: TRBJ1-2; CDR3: CASSRQVYYGYTF
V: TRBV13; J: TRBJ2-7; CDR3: CASSLGGGSSYEQYF
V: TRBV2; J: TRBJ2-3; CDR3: CARSTSGDTDTQYF
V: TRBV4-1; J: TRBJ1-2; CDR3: CASSQVSGSDYGYTF
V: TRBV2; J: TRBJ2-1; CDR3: CASSVGRGYYNEQFF
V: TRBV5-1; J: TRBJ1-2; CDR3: CASSQGDWGYGYTF
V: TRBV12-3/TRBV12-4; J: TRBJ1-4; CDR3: CASSLSGGTGEKLFF
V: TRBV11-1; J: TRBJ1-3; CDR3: CATAPTGAGNTIYF
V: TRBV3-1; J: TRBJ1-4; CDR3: CASSKVGQGIFATNGKLFF
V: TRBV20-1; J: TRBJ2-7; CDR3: CSSGPPTGRGYEQYF
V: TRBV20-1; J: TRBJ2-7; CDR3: CSARDQGTSGGEQYF
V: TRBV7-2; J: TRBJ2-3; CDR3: CASSLVAVATDTQYF
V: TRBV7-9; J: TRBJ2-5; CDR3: CASSFSKQETQYF
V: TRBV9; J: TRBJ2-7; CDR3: CASSEGVWGTDEQYF
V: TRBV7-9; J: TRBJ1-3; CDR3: CATLGVVSHSGNTIYF
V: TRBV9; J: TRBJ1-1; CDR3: CASSVAGGTGSILDTEAFF
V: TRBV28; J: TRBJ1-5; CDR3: CASSVGSQPQHF
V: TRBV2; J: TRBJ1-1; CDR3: CARSGDIMNTEAFF
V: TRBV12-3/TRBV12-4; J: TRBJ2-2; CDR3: CAGGQGNTGELFF
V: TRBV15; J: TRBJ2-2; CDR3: CATSRAQGGTGELFF
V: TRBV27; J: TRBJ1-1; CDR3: CASSHIEQGEAFF
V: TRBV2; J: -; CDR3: CASSQLDRGPHINEQFF